This T cell receptor beta chain comes out of a study of patients and donors after allogeneic stem cell transplantation (dated by TCRdb to the early 2020s). This clonotype was detected many times. It lacks a known antigen. Per-base quality was not reported, and no clone a single base away is much larger than it. The library was built by means of RT-PCR. TCRdb records NextSeq 550 as the sequencer. TCRdb trimmed the raw reads at Q25, called clones with MiXCR and kept productive beta chains. Rows with one shared CDR3 protein collapse into an entry with the most common genes and DNA. This sample has just under 20,000 distinct CDR3 sequences in its table, and 4.9% of those were observed once. The leading ten clones occupy 35% to 50% of the sample. The sequence came from a human donor who was either an allogeneic HSCT recipient or a stem cell or donor lymphocyte infusion donor (not recorded which). It is not recorded whose cells these are; they may come from a transplant donor. The specimen sequenced was blood, either unsorted or a sorted T cell fraction (not recorded which).

The CDR3 protein is CASSLNRGQPQHF. The DNA is TGTGCCAGCAGCTTAAACAGGGGTCAGCCCCAGCATTTT. The chain couples TRBV7-9 to TRBJ1-5, with TRBD1 matching 7 junction bases. From the germline V gene (reference sequence), CDR1 is SEHNR and CDR2 is FQNEAQ. The cysteine opens and the phenylalanine closes a CDR3 of 13 amino acids. Kept here is only the CDR3 DNA, which spans 39 bases and is read in frame from base 1. The junction shows trimming of 2 bases on V and 6 bases on J, and the gene matches do not reach 1 base of it. Full variable domain (CDR3 extended with the reference TRBV7-9 and TRBJ1-5 proteins): DTGVSQNPRHKITKRGQNVTFRCDPISEHNRLYWYRQTLGQGPEFLTYFQNEAQLEKSRLLSDRFSAERPKGSFSTLEIQRTEQGDSAMYLCASSLNRGQPQHFGDGTRLSIL.